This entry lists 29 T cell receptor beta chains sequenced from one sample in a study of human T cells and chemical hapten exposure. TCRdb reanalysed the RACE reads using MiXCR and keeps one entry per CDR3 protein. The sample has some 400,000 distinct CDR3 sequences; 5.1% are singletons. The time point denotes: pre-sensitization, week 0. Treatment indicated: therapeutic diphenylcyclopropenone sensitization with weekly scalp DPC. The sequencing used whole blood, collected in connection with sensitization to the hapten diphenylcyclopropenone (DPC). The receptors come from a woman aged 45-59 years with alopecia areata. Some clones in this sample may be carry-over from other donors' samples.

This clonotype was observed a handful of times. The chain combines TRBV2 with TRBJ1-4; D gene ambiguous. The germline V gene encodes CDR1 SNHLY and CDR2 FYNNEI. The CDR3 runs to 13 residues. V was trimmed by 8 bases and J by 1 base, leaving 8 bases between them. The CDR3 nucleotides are TGTGCCAGCGTGGCTGGAACTAATGAAAAACTGTTTTTT. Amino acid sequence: CASVAGTNEKLFF.

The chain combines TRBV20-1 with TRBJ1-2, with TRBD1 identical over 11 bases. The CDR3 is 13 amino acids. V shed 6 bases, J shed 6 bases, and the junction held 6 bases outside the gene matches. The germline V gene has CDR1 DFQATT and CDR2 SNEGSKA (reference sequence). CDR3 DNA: TGCAGTGCAGTGGACAGGGGGCGGGATGGCTACACCTTC. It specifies CSAVDRGRDGYTF.

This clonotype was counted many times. CDR3 bases: TGTGCCAGCAGCCAAGATCGGACGGAGAGCTCTGGGGCCAACGTCCTGACTTTC. It specifies CASSQDRTESSGANVLTF. The chain joins TRBV4-2 to TRBJ2-6; D is unresolved. The V and J ends lost 0 bases and 0 bases respectively, with 12 bases between them. This CDR3 is 18 amino acids long. The germline V gene has CDR1 LGHNA and CDR2 YNFKEQ.

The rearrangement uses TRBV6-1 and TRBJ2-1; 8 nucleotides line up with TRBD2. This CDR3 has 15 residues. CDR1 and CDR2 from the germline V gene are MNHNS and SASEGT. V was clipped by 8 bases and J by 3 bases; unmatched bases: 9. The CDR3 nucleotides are TGTGCCAGCCTCCTCGGGGGGGGTTTCTACAATGAGCAGTTCTTC. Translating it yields CASLLGGGFYNEQFF.

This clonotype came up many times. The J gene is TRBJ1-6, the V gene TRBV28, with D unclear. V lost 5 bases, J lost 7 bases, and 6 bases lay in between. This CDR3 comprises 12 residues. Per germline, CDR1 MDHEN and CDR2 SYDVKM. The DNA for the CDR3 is TGTGCCAGCAGTCAGATGAATTCACCCCTCCACTTT. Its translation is CASSQMNSPLHF. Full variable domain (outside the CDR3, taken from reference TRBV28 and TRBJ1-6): DVKVTQSSRYLVKRTGEKVFLECVQDMDHENMFWYRQDPGLGLRLIYFSYDVKMKEKGDIPEGYSVSREKKERFSLILESASTNQTSMYLCASSQMNSPLHFGNGTRLTVT.

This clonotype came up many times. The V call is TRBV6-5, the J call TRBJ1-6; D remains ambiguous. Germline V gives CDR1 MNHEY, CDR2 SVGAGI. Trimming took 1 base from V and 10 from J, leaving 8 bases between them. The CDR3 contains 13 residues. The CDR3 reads CASSYYDRSPLHF. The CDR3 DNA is TGTGCCAGCAGTTACTACGATAGGTCACCCCTCCACTTT.

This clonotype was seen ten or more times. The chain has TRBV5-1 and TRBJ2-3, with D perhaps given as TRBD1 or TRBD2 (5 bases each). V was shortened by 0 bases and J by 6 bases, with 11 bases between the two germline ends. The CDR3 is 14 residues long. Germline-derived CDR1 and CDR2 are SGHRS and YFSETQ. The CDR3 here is CASSLGGVRDTQYF. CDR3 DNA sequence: TGCGCCAGCAGCTTGGGAGGGGTCCGGGATACGCAGTATTTT.

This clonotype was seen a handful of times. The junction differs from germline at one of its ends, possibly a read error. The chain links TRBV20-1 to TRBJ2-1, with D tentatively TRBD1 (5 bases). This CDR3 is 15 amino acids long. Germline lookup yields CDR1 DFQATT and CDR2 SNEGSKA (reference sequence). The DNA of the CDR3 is TGCAGCGCTAGTTCAGGGCCCGGTAACCTCAATGAGCAGTTCTTC. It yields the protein CSASSGPGNLNEQFF.

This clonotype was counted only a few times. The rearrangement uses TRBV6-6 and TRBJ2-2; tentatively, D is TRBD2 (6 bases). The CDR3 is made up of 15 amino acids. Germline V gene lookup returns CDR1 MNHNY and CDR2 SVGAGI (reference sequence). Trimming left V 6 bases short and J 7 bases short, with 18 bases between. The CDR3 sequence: CASSLYGSGDGELFF. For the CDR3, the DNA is TGTGCCAGCAGCTTGTACGGGAGTGGTGACGGGGAGCTGTTTTTT.

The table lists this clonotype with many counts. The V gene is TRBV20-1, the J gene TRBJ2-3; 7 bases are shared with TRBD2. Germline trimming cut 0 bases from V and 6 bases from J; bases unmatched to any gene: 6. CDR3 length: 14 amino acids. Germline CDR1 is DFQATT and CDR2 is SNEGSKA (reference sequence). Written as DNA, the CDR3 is TGCAGTGCTAGAGACGGCGGGAGTAGTGATACGCAGTATTTT. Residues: CSARDGGSSDTQYF.

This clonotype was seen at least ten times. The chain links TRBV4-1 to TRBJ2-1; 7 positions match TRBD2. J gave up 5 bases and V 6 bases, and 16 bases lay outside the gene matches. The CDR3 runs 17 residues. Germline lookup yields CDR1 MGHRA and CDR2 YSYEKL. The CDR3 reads CASRHLLDPGLNNEQFF. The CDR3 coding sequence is TGCGCCAGCAGACATCTCTTAGACCCGGGACTAAACAATGAGCAGTTCTTC.

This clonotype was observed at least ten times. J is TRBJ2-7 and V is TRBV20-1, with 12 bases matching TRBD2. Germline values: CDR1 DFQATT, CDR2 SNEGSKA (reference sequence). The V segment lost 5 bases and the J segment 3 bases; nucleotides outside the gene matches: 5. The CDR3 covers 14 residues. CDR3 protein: CSASGLAGSYEQYF. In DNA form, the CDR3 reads TGCAGTGCTTCTGGACTAGCGGGAAGCTACGAGCAGTACTTC.

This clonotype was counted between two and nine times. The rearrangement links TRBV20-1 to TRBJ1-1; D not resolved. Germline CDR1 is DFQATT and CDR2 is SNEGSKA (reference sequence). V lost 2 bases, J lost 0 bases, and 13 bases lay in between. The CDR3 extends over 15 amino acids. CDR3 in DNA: TGCAGTGCTAGACGCCCATCCCCTATGAACACTGAAGCTTTCTTT. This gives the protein CSARRPSPMNTEAFF.

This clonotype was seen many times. The CDR3 DNA sequence: TGTGCTAGTGGTTTGGTGTTAGCCGATCTTACAAATGAGCAGTTCTTC. Translating it yields CASGLVLADLTNEQFF. This chain links TRBV12-5 with TRBJ2-1; D is unresolved. CDR1 and CDR2 from the germline V gene are LGHNT and FRNRAP. The CDR3 loop spans 16 amino acids. V lost 0 bases and J 7 bases, leaving 16 bases between the germline ends.

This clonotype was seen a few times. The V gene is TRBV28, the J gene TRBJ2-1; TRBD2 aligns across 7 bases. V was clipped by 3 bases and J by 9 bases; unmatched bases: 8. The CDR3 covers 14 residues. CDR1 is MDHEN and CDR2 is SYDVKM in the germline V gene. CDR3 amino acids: CASSLKGTGGEQFF. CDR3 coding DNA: TGTGCCAGCAGTTTGAAGGGGACGGGGGGTGAGCAGTTCTTC.

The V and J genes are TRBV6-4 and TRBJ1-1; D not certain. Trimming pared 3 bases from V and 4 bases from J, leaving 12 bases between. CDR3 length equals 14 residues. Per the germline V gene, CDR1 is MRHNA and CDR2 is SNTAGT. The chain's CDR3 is CASSEVSFGTEAFF. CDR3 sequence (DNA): TGTGCCAGCAGTGAAGTTAGCTTTGGCACTGAAGCTTTCTTT.

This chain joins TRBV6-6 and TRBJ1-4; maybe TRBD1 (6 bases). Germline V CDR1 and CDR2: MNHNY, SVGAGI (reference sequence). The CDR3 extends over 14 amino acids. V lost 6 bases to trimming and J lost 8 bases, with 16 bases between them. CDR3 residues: CASSRQVVGEKLFF. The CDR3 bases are TGTGCCAGCAGCAGACAGGTGGTGGGGGAAAAACTGTTTTTT.

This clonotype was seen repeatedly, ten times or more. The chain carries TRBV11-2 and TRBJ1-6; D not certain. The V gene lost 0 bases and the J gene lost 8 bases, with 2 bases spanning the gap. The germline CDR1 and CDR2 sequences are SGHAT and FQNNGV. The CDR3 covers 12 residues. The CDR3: CASSLEYSPLHF. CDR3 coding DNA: TGTGCCAGCAGCTTAGAATATTCACCCCTCCACTTT. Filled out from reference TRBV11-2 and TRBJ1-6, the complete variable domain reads EAGVAQSPRYKIIEKRQSVAFWCNPISGHATLYWYQQILGQGPKLLIQFQNNGVVDDSQLPKDRFSAERLKGVDSTLKIQPAKLEDSAVYLCASSLEYSPLHFGNGTRLTVT.

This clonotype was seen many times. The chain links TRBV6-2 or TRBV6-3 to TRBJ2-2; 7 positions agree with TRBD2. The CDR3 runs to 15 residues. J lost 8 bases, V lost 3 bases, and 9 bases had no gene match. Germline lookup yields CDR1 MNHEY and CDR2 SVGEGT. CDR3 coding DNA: TGTGCCAGCAGTTATGGGACTACCCGGGATGGGGAGCTGTTTTTT. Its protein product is CASSYGTTRDGELFF.

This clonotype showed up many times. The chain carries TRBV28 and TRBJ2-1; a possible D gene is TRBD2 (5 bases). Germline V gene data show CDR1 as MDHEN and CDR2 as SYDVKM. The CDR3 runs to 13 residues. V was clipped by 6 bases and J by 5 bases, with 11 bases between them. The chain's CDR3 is CASRAVFHNEQFF. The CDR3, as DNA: TGTGCCAGCAGAGCGGTATTTCACAATGAGCAGTTCTTC.

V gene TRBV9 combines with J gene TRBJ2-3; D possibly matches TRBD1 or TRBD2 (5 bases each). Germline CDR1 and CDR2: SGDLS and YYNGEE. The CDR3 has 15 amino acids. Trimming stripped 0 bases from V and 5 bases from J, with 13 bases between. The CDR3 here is CASSVDWGSGDTQYF. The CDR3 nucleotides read TGTGCCAGCAGCGTAGACTGGGGGAGTGGAGATACGCAGTATTTT.

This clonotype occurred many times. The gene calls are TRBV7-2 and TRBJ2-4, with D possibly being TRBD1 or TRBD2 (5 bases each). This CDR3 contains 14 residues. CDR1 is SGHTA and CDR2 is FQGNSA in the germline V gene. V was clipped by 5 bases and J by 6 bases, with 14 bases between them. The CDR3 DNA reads TGTGCCAGCAGCCTGGGACCAGCACGAAACATTCAGTACTTC. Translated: CASSLGPARNIQYF. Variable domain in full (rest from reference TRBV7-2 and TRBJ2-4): GAGVSQSPSNKVTEKGKDVELRCDPISGHTALYWYRQSLGQGLEFLIYFQGNSAPDKSGLPSDRFSAERTGGSVSTLTIQRTQQEDSAVYLCASSLGPARNIQYFGAGTRLSVL.

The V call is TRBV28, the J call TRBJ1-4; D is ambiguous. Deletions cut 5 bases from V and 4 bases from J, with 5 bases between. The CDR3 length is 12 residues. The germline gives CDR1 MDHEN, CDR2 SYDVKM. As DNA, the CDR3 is TGTGCCAGCAGTCCGGGTAATGAAAAACTGTTTTTT. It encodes CASSPGNEKLFF.

CDR3 protein: CASNSPAGDPEAFF. CDR3 sequence (DNA): TGTGCCAGCAACTCCCCTGCGGGGGACCCTGAAGCTTTCTTT. The gene calls are TRBV7-9 and TRBJ1-1, with D perhaps TRBD1 (5 bases). The ends were cut back, 7 bases at V and 6 bases at J, with 18 bases in the middle. This CDR3 comprises 14 residues. Germline CDR1 and CDR2: SEHNR and FQNEAQ (reference sequence).

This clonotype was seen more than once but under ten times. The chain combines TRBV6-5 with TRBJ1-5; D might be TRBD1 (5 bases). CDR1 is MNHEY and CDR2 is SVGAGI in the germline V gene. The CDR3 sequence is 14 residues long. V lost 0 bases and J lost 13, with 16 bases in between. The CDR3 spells CASSYSSTGGKQHF. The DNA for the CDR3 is TGTGCCAGCAGTTACTCGTCCACAGGAGGGAAGCAGCATTTT.

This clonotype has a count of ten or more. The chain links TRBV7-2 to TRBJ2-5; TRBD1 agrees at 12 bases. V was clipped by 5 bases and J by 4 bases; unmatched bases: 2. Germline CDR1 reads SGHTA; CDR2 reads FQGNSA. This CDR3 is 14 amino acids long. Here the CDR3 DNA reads TGTGCCAGCAGCCCGGGACAGGGGGCAGAGACCCAGTACTTC. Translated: CASSPGQGAETQYF. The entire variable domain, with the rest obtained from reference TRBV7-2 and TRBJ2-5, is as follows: GAGVSQSPSNKVTEKGKDVELRCDPISGHTALYWYRQSLGQGLEFLIYFQGNSAPDKSGLPSDRFSAERTGGSVSTLTIQRTQQEDSAVYLCASSPGQGAETQYFGPGTRLLVL.

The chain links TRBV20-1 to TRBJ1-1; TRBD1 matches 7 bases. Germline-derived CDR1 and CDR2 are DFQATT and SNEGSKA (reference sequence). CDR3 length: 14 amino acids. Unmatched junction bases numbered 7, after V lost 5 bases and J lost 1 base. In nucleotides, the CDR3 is TGCAGTGCTGACGGGGGACAGACGAACACTGAAGCTTTCTTT. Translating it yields CSADGGQTNTEAFF.

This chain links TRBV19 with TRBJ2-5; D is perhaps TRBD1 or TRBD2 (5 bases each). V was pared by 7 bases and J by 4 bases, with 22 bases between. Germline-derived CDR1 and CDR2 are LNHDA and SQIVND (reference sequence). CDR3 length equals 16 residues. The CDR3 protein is CASKGTGILTGETQYF. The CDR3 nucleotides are TGTGCCAGTAAGGGGACCGGGATCCTCACCGGAGAGACCCAGTACTTC.

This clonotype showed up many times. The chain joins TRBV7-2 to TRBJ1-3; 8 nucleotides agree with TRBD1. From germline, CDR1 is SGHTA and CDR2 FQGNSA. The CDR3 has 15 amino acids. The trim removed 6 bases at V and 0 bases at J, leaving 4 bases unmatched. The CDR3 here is CASSRGTGSGNTIYF. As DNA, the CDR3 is TGTGCCAGCAGTCGAGGGACAGGCTCTGGAAACACCATATATTTT.